This T cell receptor (beta chain) came from a study of cytomegalovirus exposure and HLA in healthy donors. The CDR3 runs 13 residues. The germline gives CDR1 MDHEN, CDR2 SYDVKM. Trimming cost V 7 bases and J 2 bases, with 12 bases left between them. The PCR made use of 60 Vbeta and 13 Jbeta primers. This table comes from immunoSEQ multiplex PCR, and its TCRdb copy is limited to in-frame clones, with some not included. The sample has approximately 150,000 clones; over 65% are singletons. Regarding this clone: Its antigen is as yet unknown.

Study-wide results and caveats: More clonal expansion characterized HLA-associated TCR beta chains than equally common others in a later analysis. With later analysis, a missense DCLRE1C variant became linked to TCR beta V- and J-gene trimming.

Sequenced sample: PBMCs. This chain joins TRBV28 and TRBJ2-7, with D possibly matching TRBD2 (6 bases). This receptor was identified in a male donor in good health and CMV-seronegative. CDR3 amino acids: CASKRDSTYEQYF. CDR3 bases: TGTGCCAGCAAGAGGGACTCAACCTACGAGCAGTACTTC.